The TCR beta chain described here comes from a study of cytomegalovirus exposure and HLA in healthy donors. Study-wide context: The 100 to 150 validation repertoires matched the roughly 700 first-cohort repertoires in platform, a later analysis reported. Regarding the study as a whole: As was reported, the classifier diagnosed cytomegalovirus status with high specificity and sensitivity.

Comments on this clone: Its matching antigen is unknown.

Some clones are missing from TCRdb's copy, which holds only in-frame ones; the method was immunoSEQ multiplex PCR. Counted here are 220,000 or so clones, roughly 83% occurring once; the ten biggest clones make up over 13%. Germline V gene sequence: CDR1 GTSNPN, CDR2 SVGIG (reference sequence). This CDR3 comprises 14 residues. J was trimmed by 4 bases and V by 4 bases; bases with no gene match: 6. The sequence came from a woman in her 30s in good health and CMV-seropositive. Source material: PBMCs. This chain joins TRBV30 and TRBJ1-2; 10 nucleotides match TRBD1. The CDR3 DNA reads TGTGCCTGGAACCCGGGACAGGGGTTCTATGGCTACACCTTC. This codes for CAWNPGQGFYGYTF. Full variable domain (outside the CDR3, taken from reference TRBV30 and TRBJ1-2): SQTIHQWPATLVQPVGSPLSLECTVEGTSNPNLYWYRQAAGRGLQLLFYSVGIGQISSEVPQNLSASRPQDRQFILSSKKLLLSDSGFYLCAWNPGQGFYGYTFGSGTRLTVV.